This T cell receptor (beta chain) was found in a study of blood T cell repertoires in COVID-19. As for the study in general: T cells, B-cell-depleted T cells, or PBMCs supplied cDNA or gDNA.

Assay used: immunoSEQ multiplex PCR; TCRdb lists only in-frame clones, some missing. In the table there are more than 95,000 clones, roughly 90% of which are singletons. The CDR3 runs 16 residues. Germline CDR1 and CDR2: LNHDA and SQIVND (reference sequence). Losses at the gene ends were 0 bases for V and 2 bases for J; bases not matched to a gene: 2. The V call is TRBV19, the J call TRBJ2-1, with 9 bases identical to TRBD1. This sequence was found in a man between 50 and 59 years old with COVID-19, enrolled during active disease. Source material: peripheral blood. The CDR3 bases are TGTGCCAGTAGTATAGATCGGGACAGGGCCTACAATGAGCAGTTCTTC. Translating gives CASSIDRDRAYNEQFF.